These 23 T cell receptor beta chains were sequenced from one sample in a study of shared clonotypes between healthy human individuals. This table comes from immunoSEQ multiplex PCR, and its TCRdb copy is limited to in-frame clones, with some not included. The sample lists fewer than 2.5 million clones; over 85% were seen once. The material sequenced was naive CD4+ T cells from PBMCs. The subset was: CD45RA+ positively selected. The receptors come from a man younger than 30 in good health. Some clones in this sample may be carry-over from other donors' samples.

V gene TRBV2 combines with J gene TRBJ1-5, with D possibly being TRBD1 (5 bases). Germline CDR1 is SNHLY and CDR2 is FYNNEI. Trimming left V 10 bases short and J 6 bases short, with 22 bases between. The CDR3 loop spans 15 amino acids. CDR3 sequence: CATSRSRQGGQPQHF. The CDR3 region has the DNA TGTGCCACCTCCCGGTCCCGTCAGGGAGGTCAGCCCCAGCATTTT.

The chain joins TRBV15 to TRBJ2-3; D tentatively fits TRBD1 or TRBD2 (6 bases each). The CDR3 covers 19 residues. Trimming cost V 5 bases and J 6 bases, with 30 bases left between them. Germline loops: CDR1 LNHNV, CDR2 YYDKDF (reference sequence). The CDR3 DNA reads TGTGCCACCAGCCCGTGGGGGGCTAGTGGTTCCCCTGATAGGGATACGCAGTATTTT. Translating gives CATSPWGASGSPDRDTQYF.

CDR3 DNA: TGTGCCAGCAGCTTGTTAGCGGTTGTCAATGAGCAGTTCTTC. It yields the protein CASSLLAVVNEQFF. The chain carries TRBV5-6 and TRBJ2-1; perhaps TRBD2 as D (6 bases). Per the germline V gene, CDR1 is SGHDT and CDR2 is YYEEEE. The CDR3 spans 14 residues. V lost 1 base and J 6 bases, leaving 11 bases between the germline ends.

The chain combines TRBV10-2 with TRBJ1-1, with a weak D call TRBD1 (6 bases). CDR1 and CDR2 (germline): WSHSY, SAAADI. The CDR3 runs to 13 residues. The V end lost 5 bases, the J end lost 1 base, and 8 bases lay between the germline ends. CDR3 bases: TGCGCCAGCAGTAGACAGGAGAACACTGAAGCTTTCTTT. Translation: CASSRQENTEAFF.

The chain combines TRBV7-9 with TRBJ2-1; the D is unclear. V lost 3 bases, J lost 6 bases, and 15 bases lay in between. This CDR3 has 15 residues. The germline CDR1 and CDR2 sequences are SEHNR and FQNEAQ (reference sequence). CDR3 DNA: TGTGCCAGCAGCTTCGACGTAGGGTTATCCAATGAGCAGTTCTTC. It specifies CASSFDVGLSNEQFF.

V usage is TRBV5-1 and J usage is TRBJ2-5, with 13 bases matching TRBD2. Germline trimming cut 4 bases from V and 5 bases from J; bases unmatched to any gene: 8. This CDR3 spans 16 amino acids. Germline lookup yields CDR1 SGHRS and CDR2 YFSETQ. The CDR3 DNA sequence: TGCGCCAGCAGCCTACTAGCGGGAGGGCTCGGGGAGACCCAGTACTTC. The encoded protein is CASSLLAGGLGETQYF.

CDR3 loop: CASSLDRAREQYF. The CDR3 DNA follows: TGTGCCAGCAGCTTAGACAGGGCCCGCGAGCAGTACTTC. This chain connects TRBV11-2 to TRBJ2-7; a weak D match, TRBD1 (5 bases). This CDR3 region has 13 residues. Looked up from germline, CDR1 is SGHAT and CDR2 is FQNNGV. V dropped 0 bases and J dropped 6 bases, with 9 bases sitting between them. Supplemented by reference TRBV11-2 and TRBJ2-7, the full variable domain reads EAGVAQSPRYKIIEKRQSVAFWCNPISGHATLYWYQQILGQGPKLLIQFQNNGVVDDSQLPKDRFSAERLKGVDSTLKIQPAKLEDSAVYLCASSLDRAREQYFGPGTRLTVT.

This clone occurred a few times. J is TRBJ1-5 and V is TRBV6-5; 7 nucleotides match TRBD1. V lost 6 bases and J lost 7; bases outside the gene matches: 6. The CDR3 totals 13 residues. Germline V gene data show CDR1 as MNHEY and CDR2 as SVGAGI. CDR3 DNA sequence: TGTGCCAGCAGGGAGACAGGGTCACAGCCCCAGCATTTT. Protein sequence: CASRETGSQPQHF.

The rearrangement uses TRBV19 and TRBJ1-1; TRBD1 might be the D (5 bases). The V end was cut by 11 bases, the J end by 1 base, with 29 bases between. Per germline, CDR1 LNHDA and CDR2 SQIVND (reference sequence). The CDR3 runs to 18 residues. CDR3 amino acids: CASKHSGRDPGSNTEAFF. The DNA of the CDR3 is TGTGCCTCTAAACACTCAGGGAGGGACCCCGGATCGAACACTGAAGCTTTCTTT. Full variable domain (missing parts from reference TRBV19 and TRBJ1-1): DGGITQSPKYLFRKEGQNVTLSCEQNLNHDAMYWYRQDPGQGLRLIYYSQIVNDFQKGDIAEGYSVSREKKESFPLTVTSAQKNPTAFYLCASKHSGRDPGSNTEAFFGQGTRLTVV.

Worth noting for this clone: This CDR3 is also generated by other DNA sequences in the sample. V gene TRBV6-6 combines with J gene TRBJ1-3, with a tentative D call TRBD1 (6 bases). The germline V and J ends were trimmed by 6 bases and 1 base, with 7 bases remaining between them. The germline gives CDR1 MNHNY, CDR2 SVGAGI (reference sequence). The CDR3 spans 13 residues. The CDR3 region has the DNA TGTGCCAGCAGCAGGGGTTCTGGAAACACCATATATTTT. Its translation is CASSRGSGNTIYF.

The chain is built from TRBV7-2 and TRBJ2-7; D unresolved. Germline V gene sequence: CDR1 SGHTA, CDR2 FQGNSA. The CDR3 covers 11 residues. V lost 2 bases and J 5 bases, leaving 4 bases between the germline ends. Here the CDR3 DNA reads TGTGCCAGCAGCTTAAGAGACGAGCAGTACTTC. Encoded protein: CASSLRDEQYF.

The chain has TRBV5-5 and TRBJ1-1; D ambiguous. From germline, CDR1 is SGHKS and CDR2 YYEKEE (reference sequence). Trimming removed 4 bases from V and 1 base from J, with 14 bases in between. The CDR3 consists of 15 residues. The CDR3 DNA reads as TGTGCCAGCAGCCCCCAGTGGGTACGGAACACTGAAGCTTTCTTT. The encoded protein is CASSPQWVRNTEAFF. The full variable domain, rest sourced from reference TRBV5-5 and TRBJ1-1, is DAGVTQSPTHLIKTRGQQVTLRCSPISGHKSVSWYQQVLGQGPQFIFQYYEKEERGRGNFPDRFSARQFPNYSSELNVNALLLGDSALYLCASSPQWVRNTEAFFGQGTRLTVV.

This clone was recorded only once. This chain connects TRBV20-1 to TRBJ2-7; D might be TRBD1 (6 bases). The CDR3 is made up of 11 amino acids. With 8 bases removed from V and 5 bases from J, the gap between germline ends came to 13 bases. Germline V CDR1 and CDR2: DFQATT, SNEGSKA (reference sequence). CDR3 region: CSSIQGHEQYF. In DNA, the CDR3 is TGCAGTTCTATACAGGGCCACGAGCAGTACTTC.

This chain connects TRBV6-6 to TRBJ1-6; D is uncertain. V was pared by 2 bases and J by 6 bases, with 8 bases between. The CDR3 has 14 amino acids. The germline V gene encodes CDR1 MNHNY and CDR2 SVGAGI (reference sequence). As DNA, the CDR3 is TGTGCCAGCAGTTACGGAGTTAGTAATTCACCCCTCCACTTT. Amino acid sequence: CASSYGVSNSPLHF.

The chain links TRBV15 to TRBJ2-1; 9 nucleotides line up with TRBD2. Germline V gives CDR1 LNHNV, CDR2 YYDKDF (reference sequence). This CDR3 has 15 amino acids. V lost 4 bases and J lost 8; bases outside the gene matches: 9. Written as DNA, the CDR3 is TGTGCCACCAGCAAGGTCGGCGGGAGGGGCCATGAGCAGTTCTTC. It codes for CATSKVGGRGHEQFF. Full variable domain (rest looked up from reference TRBV15 and TRBJ2-1): DAMVIQNPRYQVTQFGKPVTLSCSQTLNHNVMYWYQQKSSQAPKLLFHYYDKDFNNEADTPDNFQSRRPNTSFCFLDIRSPGLGDTAMYLCATSKVGGRGHEQFFGPGTRLTVL.

The chain links TRBV7-6 to TRBJ2-2; D is possibly TRBD1 or TRBD2 (6 bases each). CDR3 length: 15 amino acids. The germline V and J ends were trimmed by 5 bases and 6 bases, with 16 bases remaining between them. Germline loops: CDR1 SGHVS, CDR2 FNYEAQ. The CDR3 nucleotides read TGTGCCAGCAGCCGACAAGGGGGGCACGCCGGGGAGCTGTTTTTT. It encodes CASSRQGGHAGELFF. Looking up the rest from reference TRBV7-6 and TRBJ2-2 gives the full variable domain: GAGVSQSPRYKVTKRGQDVALRCDPISGHVSLYWYRQALGQGPEFLTYFNYEAQQDKSGLPNDRFSAERPEGSISTLTIQRTEQRDSAMYRCASSRQGGHAGELFFGEGSRLTVL.

The chain has TRBV6-1 and TRBJ2-1; 8 bases map to TRBD2. J lost 1 base, V lost 6 bases, and 5 bases had no gene match. Germline V gives CDR1 MNHNS, CDR2 SASEGT. The CDR3 is 15 amino acids. In nucleotides, the CDR3 is TGTGCCAGCAGGAGTAGCGGGACATCCTACAATGAGCAGTTCTTC. Protein sequence: CASRSSGTSYNEQFF.

The genes are TRBV28 and TRBJ2-5; TRBD2 is a possible D gene (7 bases). CDR3 size: 14 residues. V lost 7 bases, J lost 6 bases, and 18 bases lay in between. Germline loops: CDR1 MDHEN, CDR2 SYDVKM. Written as DNA, the CDR3 is TGTGCCAGCATCGGGGGCGGGAGTGGAAAGACCCAGTACTTC. Translating gives CASIGGGSGKTQYF. The full variable domain, completed using reference TRBV28 and TRBJ2-5, is DVKVTQSSRYLVKRTGEKVFLECVQDMDHENMFWYRQDPGLGLRLIYFSYDVKMKEKGDIPEGYSVSREKKERFSLILESASTNQTSMYLCASIGGGSGKTQYFGPGTRLLVL.

The gene calls are TRBV6-6 and TRBJ2-7, with 11 bases aligning to TRBD2. With V trimmed by 5 bases and J by 2 bases, 2 bases remained unmatched. CDR3 size: 14 residues. Germline-derived CDR1 and CDR2 are MNHNY and SVGAGI (reference sequence). CDR3 sequence: CASSIAGGPYEQYF. CDR3 bases: TGTGCCAGCAGTATAGCGGGAGGGCCCTACGAGCAGTACTTC.

The chain couples TRBV11-2 to TRBJ2-2; 8 bases match TRBD1. The CDR3 is 17 amino acids. With V trimmed by 4 bases and J by 5 bases, 12 bases remained unmatched. CDR1 and CDR2 (germline): SGHAT, FQNNGV. CDR3 sequence (DNA): TGTGCCAGCAGCTCGGGCTTAGGCAGGGGGCGAACCGGGGAGCTGTTTTTT. Translation gives CASSSGLGRGRTGELFF.

The V gene is TRBV2, the J gene TRBJ2-1; 14 bases match TRBD2. Germline CDR1 and CDR2: SNHLY and FYNNEI. The V gene end was trimmed by 5 bases and the J gene end by 7 bases; junction bases not matched to a gene: 4. The CDR3 length is 15 residues. CDR3 sequence: CASSKGLAGVNEQFF. The CDR3 coding sequence is TGTGCCAGCAGTAAGGGACTAGCGGGAGTTAATGAGCAGTTCTTC. The full variable domain, in which reference TRBV2 and TRBJ2-1 provide the parts outside the CDR3, is EPEVTQTPSHQVTQMGQEVILRCVPISNHLYFYWYRQILGQKVEFLVSFYNNEISEKSEIFDDQFSVERPDGSNFTLKIRSTKLEDSAMYFCASSKGLAGVNEQFFGPGTRLTVL.

This chain uses TRBV10-3 with TRBJ2-7; 8 nucleotides agree with TRBD2. In germline, CDR1 is ENHRY, CDR2 SYGVKD. V trimming: 0 bases; J trimming: 6 bases; junction bases outside the gene matches: 13. CDR3 length: 17 amino acids. The CDR3 sequence is CAISESWREAALGEQYF. The CDR3 DNA reads TGTGCCATCAGTGAGTCGTGGCGGGAGGCGGCTTTGGGCGAGCAGTACTTC.

The chain recombines TRBV5-1 with TRBJ1-3; perhaps TRBD1 as D (5 bases). V was cut by 4 bases and J by 7 bases, with 18 bases left in between. The length of the CDR3 is 15 residues. Germline CDR1 and CDR2: SGHRS and YFSETQ. CDR3 sequence: CASSAEAGRGNTIYF. The CDR3 nucleotides are TGCGCCAGCAGCGCCGAGGCAGGGCGTGGGAACACCATATATTTT.